This T cell receptor (beta chain) emerged from a study of shared clonotypes between healthy human individuals (dated by TCRdb to 2020 to 2022). Context from the whole study: A couple of women and three men aged 18 to 49 years were included in the cohort. For each donor, CD4 naive and CD4 memory were each given three plates, CD8 naive was given two plates, and CD8 memory was given one plate. Blood TCR repertoires of about five healthy adults were deeply sequenced to estimate repertoire size and the extent of clonotype sharing between individuals. To increase sequencing depth and limit assay-specific biases, TCR repertoire library preparation and sequencing were carried out by different laboratories using diverse techniques. Per donor, leukapheresis produced somewhere between about 0.85 and 8.9 billion PBMCs.

Using the deep immunoSEQ assay, multiplex PCR amplified TCR CDR3 regions from genomic DNA. Extracted genomic DNA from each cell subset was spread evenly across all wells of several immunoSEQ 96-well plates, with each plate serving as a replicate. For sorted subsets, each replicate PCR was loaded with approximately 200 ng genomic DNA, equivalent to approximately 27,000 T cell genomes. Purified libraries were quantified with a Qubit 3.0 fluorometer, sized on a Bioanalyzer 2100, and re-quantified with the KAPA Library Quantification kit. Every immunoSEQ 96-well plate was sequenced on a separate single-read 150-cycle Illumina NextSeq 550 flow cell. Regarding the original processing steps: Because the immunoSEQ output held only junctional sequences and lacked quality scores, the filtering could not match the filtering applied to full-length reads. To assign V/J genes and CDR3, sequences were annotated using PyIR, a Python wrapper for IgBLAST v1.9, with IMGT germline references. Reads were filtered out if the reads had weak V/J assignments (E-value above 1e-6), no CDR3, stop codons, out-of-frame junctions, or ambiguous translated residues. V3J clonotypes were defined as sequences sharing an identical inferred V gene, J gene, and CDR3 amino acid sequence. The percentage overlap between two repertoires was calculated by dividing the number of shared unique clonotypes by the size of the smaller repertoire. Three approaches were used to assess repertoire richness: RTK rarefaction, the Chao1 estimator, and Recon v2.1 estimates of unobserved clonotypes. Generation probabilities were computed with OLGA for all TCRbeta clonotypes obtained by the gDNA method from several donors. The source is immuneACCESS, and TCRdb retained only in-frame sequences with V and J called. Part of the clones is not carried over; for the studies checked, unresolved V genes explain less than half of this, and the remainder is unexplained. The V and J calls and clone size are taken from that table; D and trimming were inferred from the DNA. The sample records roughly 2.5 million clones, approximately 92% of which are singletons. The ten largest clones add up to about 0.13% of the sample.

What the authors observed across the whole study: Because the study included a small number of donors, the genetic and exposure-history diversity represented was limited. Only blood was sampled, and tissue TCR repertoires likely differ from those in blood. Even with the large sequencing depth, rarefaction of the sorted-subset datasets indicated that sequencing was incomplete. Clonotypes shared by all four sorted-subset donors showed higher generation probabilities than non-shared clonotypes. Pairwise subsampling indicated that sequencing depth was expected to affect the degree of clonotype sharing among donors. When several donors were compared, the shared fraction of clonotypes was about 5.2% for naive CD4, approximately 3.5% for naive CD8, 2.3% for memory CD4, and 0.4% for memory CD8. Naive subsets generally had larger estimated clonotype richness than memory subsets.

Notes on this clone: It has no known antigen specificity. No quality values exist for individual bases; no much larger clone is one base distant.

Trimming takes 0 bases off V and 3 bases off J; junction bases not matched to a gene: 2. The germline V gene (reference sequence) specifies MNHNY as CDR1 and SVGAGI as CDR2. CDR3 length: 16 amino acids, cysteine to phenylalanine. Only the CDR3 part of the read is kept: 48 bases, read in frame from the first base. The donors were healthy, HIV-negative adults who had no recently reported acute infections or vaccinations. Only Caucasian adults living in Nashville, Tennessee, USA were represented among the donors. CD4+ T cells were enriched by magnetic negative selection, after which naive cells were positively selected on CD45RA and the negative fraction was taken as the memory subset. Blood was obtained by leukapheresis, after which PBMCs were separated by Ficoll-Histopaque density gradient centrifugation and cryopreserved in liquid nitrogen vapor phase. Purity and quantity of every magnetically sorted T cell population were checked by analytical flow cytometry. Genomic DNA was isolated from each sorted fraction and quantified by UV absorbance on a Nanodrop 2000c.

The chain is assembled from TRBV6-6 and TRBJ2-6, with 7 junctional bases fitting TRBD1. The sequencing input was naive CD4+ T cells sorted from blood. Per the publication, the cell subset or site label means: CD45RA+ positively selected. The origin of this receptor is a man aged 18 to 30 in good health. The CDR3 protein: CASSYSTGDGANVLTF. Here is the DNA: TGTGCCAGCAGTTACTCTACAGGGGATGGGGCCAACGTCCTGACTTTC.